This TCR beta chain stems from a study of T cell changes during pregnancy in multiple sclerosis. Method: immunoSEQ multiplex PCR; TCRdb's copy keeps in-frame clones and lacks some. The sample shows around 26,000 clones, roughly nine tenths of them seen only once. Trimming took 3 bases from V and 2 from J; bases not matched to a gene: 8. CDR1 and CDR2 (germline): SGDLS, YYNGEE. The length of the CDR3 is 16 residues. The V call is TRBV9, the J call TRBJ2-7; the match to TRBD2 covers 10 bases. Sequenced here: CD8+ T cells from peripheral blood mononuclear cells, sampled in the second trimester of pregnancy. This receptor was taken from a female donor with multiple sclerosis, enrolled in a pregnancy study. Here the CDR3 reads CASSAQKGTSAYEQYF. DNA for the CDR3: TGTGCCAGCAGCGCCCAAAAGGGGACTAGCGCCTACGAGCAGTACTTC.